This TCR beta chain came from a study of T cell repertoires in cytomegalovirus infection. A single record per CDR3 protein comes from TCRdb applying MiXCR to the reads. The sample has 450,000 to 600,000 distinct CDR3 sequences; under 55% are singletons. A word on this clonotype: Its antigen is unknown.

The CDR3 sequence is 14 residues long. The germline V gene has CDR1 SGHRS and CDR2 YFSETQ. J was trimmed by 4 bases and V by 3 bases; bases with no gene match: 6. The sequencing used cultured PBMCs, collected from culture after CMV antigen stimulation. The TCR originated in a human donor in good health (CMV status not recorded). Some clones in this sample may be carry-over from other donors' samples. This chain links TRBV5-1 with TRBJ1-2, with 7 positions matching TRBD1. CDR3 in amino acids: CASSSAGTAYGYTF. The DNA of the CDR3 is TGCGCCAGCAGCTCAGCGGGGACAGCCTATGGCTACACCTTC.